Detailed here is one T cell receptor (beta chain). This clonotype has at least ten counts. It has no known antigen specificity. Per-nucleotide qualities are absent, and no much larger clonotype sits a single base away. Receptor amplification or capture employed PCR. Sequencing relied on an Illumina HiSeq 2500. Molecular barcoding was employed in the preparation of TCR libraries, with unique molecular identifiers being used to normalize TCRbeta repertoire quantification. The public reads were reprocessed in TCRdb via fastp at Q25 and MiXCR, keeping in-frame beta chains. Each entry is one CDR3 protein sequence, shown with its most common DNA and genes. The sample table holds tens of thousands of distinct CDR3 sequences, of which approximately 4.4% were seen once. The ten most abundant clones make up over 15% of the sample. The treatment or condition label here, explained by the study, means: allogeneic hematopoietic cell transplantation with graft depleted of TCRalphabeta T cells and CD19 B cells. TCRalphabeta/CD19-depleted allogeneic hematopoietic cell grafts were given to the transplant recipients, all of whom were children.

Taken from the germline V gene (reference sequence), the CDR1 and CDR2 loops are MNHNY and SVGAGI. The CDR3 measures 13 amino acids from cysteine to phenylalanine. Of the read, only the CDR3 DNA is kept; its 39 bases are in frame from base 1. The V end loses 8 bases and the J end loses 7 bases, and a stretch of 17 bases separates them. The sample belongs to a study of T-cell reconstitution after alpha-beta-depleted transplantation in children listed by TCRdb under 2016. Broadly, across the study: Using TCR repertoire profiling, the study quantitatively followed how T-cell immune reconstitution unfolded in children after TCRalphabeta/CD19-depleted allogeneic hematopoietic cell transplantation.

General conclusions and limits of the study: The high TCRbeta diversity at day 60 in some patients was ascribed to recipient T cells and intrathymic progenitors that had survived conditioning. Hyperexpanded clone frequencies declined over subsequent months; after one year, T-cell counts and TCRbeta diversity were mostly attributed to newly produced T cells. The apparently early recovery of alphabetaT-cell counts about two months after transplant reportedly depended on only several hundred rapidly expanded clones that came from non-depleted graft cells.

This receptor was taken from a boy less than two years old who had a stem cell transplant for acute myeloid leukemia, so the T cells may come from the graft donor. In this chain, TRBV6-6 is recombined with TRBJ1-1; a tentative D match to TRBD1 spans 5 bases. The material was PBMCs, mostly from graft donor cells, obtained 180 days after TCRalphabeta/CD19-depleted stem cell transplant. CDR3 protein: CASLNVGAFEAFF. The DNA reads as follows: TGTGCCAGCTTAAACGTTGGGGCGTTTGAAGCTTTCTTT.